The source of this TCR beta chain is a study of control samples from healthy donors and cancer patients. The CDR3 is 13 amino acids. Trimming left V 4 bases short and J 1 base short, with 8 bases between. In germline, CDR1 is SGHRS, CDR2 YFSETQ. The data were produced by immunoSEQ multiplex PCR, yet TCRdb's version contains in-frame clones alone and is incomplete. This table holds over 150,000 clones, around 96% found once. Sequenced: blood. This rearrangement joins TRBV5-1 to TRBJ1-1; no clear D. The receptor was derived from a woman aged 25 to 39 in good health. The CDR3 nucleotides are TGCGCCAGCAGCCCCAGCCAGAACACTGAAGCTTTCTTT. Encoded protein: CASSPSQNTEAFF.